This T cell receptor (beta chain) was identified during a study of tissue T cells after allogeneic stem cell transplantation. General study points: Shared clones across patients were few; motif clustering revealed tissue-specific shared signatures. Tissue-detected TCR repertoire was only partly captured by blood and spleen T cells.

On this clone itself: Antigen unknown.

V shed 2 bases, J shed 2 bases, and the junction held 8 bases outside the gene matches. Germline values: CDR1 SGHTA, CDR2 FQGNSA. The CDR3 runs 17 residues. Generated by immunoSEQ multiplex PCR, the TCRdb table keeps only in-frame clones and is missing some. The repertoire consists of around 28,000 clones, with over 75% occurring once and the leading ten covering over 3%. This TCR was recovered from a woman aged 18 to 55 who later had graft-versus-host disease after an allogeneic stem cell transplant. The chain joins TRBV7-2 to TRBJ2-2, with 7 bases aligning to TRBD1. This specimen was blood, taken before transplantation. This chain's CDR3 is CASSLRGRSANTGELFF. The CDR3 nucleotides read TGTGCCAGCAGCTTAAGGGGGCGGAGCGCAAACACCGGGGAGCTGTTTTTT.